Detailed here is one T cell receptor beta chain. What it binds is unknown. V was clipped by 4 bases and J by 4 bases, with 9 bases between them. The V gene's germline CDR1 is SGHNT and CDR2 YYREEE (reference sequence). The CDR3 is made up of 13 amino acids. The data were taken from a study of cytomegalovirus exposure and HLA in healthy donors. The PCR used 60 Vbeta and 13 Jbeta primers. Assay used: immunoSEQ multiplex PCR; TCRdb lists only in-frame clones, some missing. The table records 90,000 to 150,000 clones, around 70% of them present only once. Study outcomes and limitations: Common viral pathogens (according to a later analysis) appeared linked to several of the most significant clusters.

The specimen was PBMCs. This chain joins TRBV5-4 and TRBJ1-3; weak D call: TRBD1 (5 bases). This TCR came from a woman aged 45-65 years in good health and CMV-seropositive. CDR3 amino acids: CASSADRGNTIYF. The DNA for the CDR3 is TGTGCCAGCAGCGCAGACAGAGGAAACACCATATATTTT.